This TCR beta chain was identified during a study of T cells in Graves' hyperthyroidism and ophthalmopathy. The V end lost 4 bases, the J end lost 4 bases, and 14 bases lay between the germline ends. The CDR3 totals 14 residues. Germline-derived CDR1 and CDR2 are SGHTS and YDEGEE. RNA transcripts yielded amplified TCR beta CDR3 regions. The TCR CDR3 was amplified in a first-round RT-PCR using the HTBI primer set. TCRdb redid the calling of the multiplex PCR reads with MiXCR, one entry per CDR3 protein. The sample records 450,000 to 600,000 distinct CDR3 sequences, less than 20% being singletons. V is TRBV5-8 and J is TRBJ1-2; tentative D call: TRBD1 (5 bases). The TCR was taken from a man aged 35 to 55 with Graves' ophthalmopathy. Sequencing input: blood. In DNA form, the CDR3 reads TGTGCCAGCAGCCCCTTCGGCCAGGGCTATGGCTACACCTTC. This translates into CASSPFGQGYGYTF.